Following are 14 T cell receptor beta chains from one sample sequenced in a study of cytomegalovirus exposure and HLA in healthy donors. Researchers ran the PCR with 60 Vbeta and 13 Jbeta primers. Here immunoSEQ multiplex PCR was the method, and the copy in TCRdb shows in-frame clones only, minus some. The table for this sample gives 170,000 or so clones. What was sequenced was PBMCs. The receptors were gathered from a man aged 30 to 45 in good health and CMV-seronegative.

V usage is TRBV7-8 and J usage is TRBJ2-7; maybe TRBD1 (6 bases). The V and J ends lost 4 bases and 2 bases respectively, with 12 bases between them. The CDR3 covers 14 residues. Germline V gives CDR1 SGHVS, CDR2 FQNEAQ. The CDR3 sequence is CASSSRTATYEQYF. The CDR3 coding sequence is TGTGCCAGCAGCTCCCGGACAGCAACCTACGAGCAGTACTTC.

The V call is TRBV2, the J call TRBJ2-2, with D maybe TRBD2 (6 bases). V lost 2 bases to trimming and J lost 4 bases, with 11 bases between them. In germline, CDR1 is SNHLY, CDR2 FYNNEI. The CDR3 is 15 residues long. CDR3: CASSEYGSGTGELFF. In DNA form, the CDR3 reads TGTGCCAGCAGTGAATACGGGAGTGGCACCGGGGAGCTGTTTTTT.

The chain combines TRBV11-2 with TRBJ1-1; 8 nucleotides match TRBD1. Germline assignment: CDR1 SGHAT and CDR2 FQNNGV. The CDR3 sequence is 16 residues long. V lost 4 bases to trimming and J lost 1 base; unmatched junction nucleotides: 8. The CDR3 here is CASSSYRDRSNTEAFF. The CDR3 DNA reads as TGTGCCAGCAGCTCCTACCGGGACAGGTCGAACACTGAAGCTTTCTTT. Drawing the rest from reference TRBV11-2 and TRBJ1-1, the complete variable domain is EAGVAQSPRYKIIEKRQSVAFWCNPISGHATLYWYQQILGQGPKLLIQFQNNGVVDDSQLPKDRFSAERLKGVDSTLKIQPAKLEDSAVYLCASSSYRDRSNTEAFFGQGTRLTVV.

As for this clone: The germline gene is not matched at one end of the junction; a read error may be the cause. The chain is built from TRBV18 and TRBJ2-3; D might be TRBD1 (5 bases). Germline CDR1 KGHSH, CDR2 LQKENI. The CDR3 is 12 residues long. CDR3 sequence reads: CASSPTTATQYF. Written as DNA, the CDR3 is TGTGCCAGCTCACCGACGACAGCTACGCAGTATTTT.

V usage is TRBV18 and J usage is TRBJ1-2, with TRBD1 identical over 11 bases. Germline lookup yields CDR1 KGHSH and CDR2 LQKENI. The CDR3 is 15 residues long. V shed 6 bases and J 3 bases; nucleotides not matched to a gene: 6. The CDR3 nucleotides read TGTGCCAGCTCGGCTGGACAGGGGGCAGACTATGGCTACACCTTC. Protein: CASSAGQGADYGYTF.

This sequence joins TRBV6-4 and TRBJ2-3, with 10 bases identical to TRBD2. Germline CDR1 reads MRHNA; CDR2 reads SNTAGT. V shed 5 bases and J 3 bases; nucleotides not matched to a gene: 2. The CDR3 runs to 14 residues. The DNA of the CDR3 is TGTGCCAGCAGTTCTAGCGGGAGAACAGATACGCAGTATTTT. Protein product: CASSSSGRTDTQYF.

The chain links TRBV5-8 to TRBJ1-2; TRBD1 agrees at 8 bases. V dropped 0 bases and J dropped 8; count of bases not matched to a gene: 6. The CDR3 is 14 residues long. Germline V lookup: CDR1 SGHTS, CDR2 YDEGEE. CDR3 in DNA: TGTGCCAGCAGCTTGGGACAGGGGCGATACGGCTACACCTTC. Amino acids: CASSLGQGRYGYTF. The full variable domain, its missing parts supplied by reference TRBV5-8 and TRBJ1-2, is EAGVTQSPTHLIKTRGQQATLRCSPISGHTSVYWYQQALGLGLQFLLWYDEGEERNRGNFPPRFSGRQFPNYSSELNVNALELEDSALYLCASSLGQGRYGYTFGSGTRLTVV.

The DNA for the CDR3 is TGTGCCAGCGTCCCAGGGGGCTCTAGCGGAGGGGCCCCGAGTACGCAGTATTTT. This translates into CASVPGGSSGGAPSTQYF. This chain uses TRBV7-9 with TRBJ2-3; tentative D call: TRBD1 (8 bases). V dropped 8 bases and J dropped 8 bases, with 32 bases sitting between them. The CDR3 extends over 18 amino acids. Germline V gene data show CDR1 as SEHNR and CDR2 as FQNEAQ (reference sequence).

The chain is built from TRBV14 and TRBJ1-2; 9 bases are a match to TRBD1. This CDR3 comprises 13 residues. Per the germline V gene, CDR1 is SGHDN and CDR2 is FVKESK. V shed 3 bases, J shed 8 bases, and the junction held 4 bases outside the gene matches. The CDR3 nucleotides read TGTGCCAGCAGCCAGGGGACAGGGCCGGGCTACACCTTC. Its translation: CASSQGTGPGYTF.

The V and J genes are TRBV7-9 and TRBJ2-5, with 13 bases lining up with TRBD2. The CDR3 is 15 amino acids. V shed 4 bases and J 11 bases; nucleotides not matched to a gene: 10. CDR1 and CDR2 (germline): SEHNR, FQNEAQ (reference sequence). DNA of the CDR3: TGTGCCAGCAGCTCAGCCGGGACTAGCGGGACCCGGCAGTACTTC. Encoded protein: CASSSAGTSGTRQYF.

The chain employs TRBV7-9 and TRBJ2-5, with 9 bases aligning to TRBD1. The germline V gene encodes CDR1 SEHNR and CDR2 FQNEAQ (reference sequence). This CDR3 spans 15 amino acids. V lost 5 bases, J lost 1 base, and 5 bases stayed unmatched. Written as DNA, the CDR3 is TGTGCCAGCAGCCCTACAGGGGGCCCCCAAGAGACCCAGTACTTC. It translates to CASSPTGGPQETQYF.

The chain links TRBV11-2 to TRBJ2-4, with a tentative D call TRBD1 (6 bases). CDR1 is SGHAT and CDR2 is FQNNGV in the germline V gene. The CDR3 sequence is 14 residues long. Trimming pared 5 bases from V and 6 bases from J, leaving 14 bases between. CDR3 in amino acids: CASSPNRVVNIQYF. Here the CDR3 DNA reads TGTGCCAGCAGCCCTAACAGGGTAGTAAACATTCAGTACTTC.

V gene TRBV7-2 combines with J gene TRBJ2-7, with TRBD1 matching over 7 bases. This CDR3 has 14 residues. Germline V gives CDR1 SGHTA, CDR2 FQGNSA. The V segment lost 3 bases and the J segment 2 bases; nucleotides outside the gene matches: 4. CDR3 in amino acids: CASSFFTGAYEQYF. CDR3 sequence (DNA): TGTGCCAGCAGCTTTTTCACAGGGGCCTACGAGCAGTACTTC.

The chain joins TRBV5-1 to TRBJ2-7, with 8 bases aligning to TRBD2. Germline CDR1 and CDR2: SGHRS and YFSETQ. The J segment lost 4 bases and the V segment lost 5 bases, leaving 8 bases of the junction unmatched. This CDR3 spans 14 amino acids. CDR3: CASSLRGASYEQYF. Written as DNA, the CDR3 is TGCGCCAGCAGTTTGCGGGGGGCGTCATACGAGCAGTACTTC.